Listed below are T cell receptor beta chains from one sample, sequenced in a study of cytomegalovirus exposure and HLA in healthy donors. Assay used: immunoSEQ multiplex PCR; TCRdb lists only in-frame clones, some missing. The sample lists some 200,000 clones, about 80% occurring once. Material: PBMCs. The source of these receptors is a girl aged 5 to 17 in good health and CMV-seronegative. Each CDR3 is given with its conserved first and last residue. Fields, in order: J gene, D gene, clone size, V gene, CDR3 DNA, CDR3 protein. D genes are given only for firm matches. Size is omitted from some rows. Given values are once, few, many or a class for expanded clones.

j_call: TRBJ2-4
d_call: -
clone_size: once
v_call: TRBV29-1
cdr3_nt: TGCAGCGTTGAGGCAGGGGCGAAAAACATTCAGTACTTC
cdr3_aa: CSVEAGAKNIQYF

j_call: TRBJ1-5
d_call: -
clone_size: -
v_call: TRBV7-2
cdr3_nt: TGTGCCAGCAGCTTAGGAGGCGTTGGACTCAATCAGCCCCAGCATTTT
cdr3_aa: CASSLGGVGLNQPQHF

j_call: TRBJ2-1
d_call: -
clone_size: -
v_call: TRBV27
cdr3_nt: TGTGCCAGCAGTCCCCAGTGGGGGCGGGGGAGCTCCTACAATGAGCAGTTCTTC
cdr3_aa: CASSPQWGRGSSYNEQFF

j_call: TRBJ2-5
d_call: -
clone_size: few
v_call: TRBV20-1
cdr3_nt: TGCAGTGCTACGAGAGTGGAGACCCAGTACTTC
cdr3_aa: CSATRVETQYF

j_call: TRBJ1-6
d_call: -
clone_size: -
v_call: TRBV5-1
cdr3_nt: TGCGCCAGCAGCTCAAACCCGATGGTGCGGTCACCCCTCCACTTT
cdr3_aa: CASSSNPMVRSPLHF

j_call: TRBJ2-3
d_call: TRBD2
clone_size: -
v_call: TRBV5-5
cdr3_nt: TGTGCCAGCAGCCCGGCTAATTGGCGGGGGGGCACAGATACGCAGTATTTT
cdr3_aa: CASSPANWRGGTDTQYF

j_call: TRBJ2-1
d_call: TRBD2
clone_size: -
v_call: TRBV6-5
cdr3_nt: TGTGCCAGCACGTCCGGGACTAGCAGCTACAATGAGCAGTTCTTC
cdr3_aa: CASTSGTSSYNEQFF

j_call: TRBJ2-1
d_call: TRBD2
clone_size: -
v_call: TRBV6-1
cdr3_nt: TGTGCCAGCAGTGTCGCTAGCGGGGGGATCAATGAGCAGTTCTTC
cdr3_aa: CASSVASGGINEQFF

j_call: TRBJ1-1
d_call: TRBD1
clone_size: -
v_call: TRBV19
cdr3_nt: TGTGCCAGTAGGACAGGGGGCGGGAACACTGAAGCTTTCTTT
cdr3_aa: CASRTGGGNTEAFF

j_call: TRBJ2-5
d_call: -
clone_size: -
v_call: TRBV19
cdr3_nt: TGTGCCAGTAGTATAGATGGGAAGGGGAAAGCCCAAGAGACCCAGTACTTC
cdr3_aa: CASSIDGKGKAQETQYF

j_call: TRBJ2-7
d_call: -
clone_size: -
v_call: TRBV28
cdr3_nt: TGTGCCAGCAGTTTGGACTCAGTTATCGACGAGCAGTACTTT
cdr3_aa: CASSLDSVIDEQYF

j_call: TRBJ2-7
d_call: TRBD1
clone_size: -
v_call: TRBV6-5
cdr3_nt: TGTGCCAGCAGTTACCCGGGACAGGGGAGTTACGAGCAGTACTTC
cdr3_aa: CASSYPGQGSYEQYF

j_call: TRBJ2-5
d_call: TRBD2
clone_size: -
v_call: TRBV28
cdr3_nt: TGTGCCAGCAGTATCTATGGCGGGGGGCGTGAGACCCAGTACTTC
cdr3_aa: CASSIYGGGRETQYF

j_call: TRBJ2-7
d_call: -
clone_size: once
v_call: TRBV27
cdr3_nt: TGTGCCAGCAGTTATCAGGGCAGCTACGAGCAGTACTTC
cdr3_aa: CASSYQGSYEQYF

j_call: TRBJ1-2
d_call: -
clone_size: once
v_call: TRBV19
cdr3_nt: TGTGCCAGTAGTAAAGCGGACAGCGGATATGGCTACACCTTC
cdr3_aa: CASSKADSGYGYTF

j_call: TRBJ2-5
d_call: TRBD2
clone_size: -
v_call: TRBV5-1
cdr3_nt: TGCGCCAGCAGCCCCACGACTAGCGGGGCAAAAGAGACCCAGTACTTC
cdr3_aa: CASSPTTSGAKETQYF

j_call: TRBJ1-1
d_call: -
clone_size: -
v_call: TRBV7-9
cdr3_nt: TGTGCCAGCAGCTTTGATCTGGAGATCGACTCTGAAGCTTTCTTT
cdr3_aa: CASSFDLEIDSEAFF

j_call: TRBJ2-3
d_call: -
clone_size: -
v_call: TRBV27
cdr3_nt: TGTGCCAGCAGTTTATTGGGGGCGCTTCCGGACACAGATACGCAGTATTTT
cdr3_aa: CASSLLGALPDTDTQYF

j_call: TRBJ2-1
d_call: TRBD1
clone_size: -
v_call: TRBV7-9
cdr3_nt: TGTGCCAGCAGCCCAAAACCGGGACAGGACTACAATGAGCAGTTCTTC
cdr3_aa: CASSPKPGQDYNEQFF

j_call: TRBJ1-5
d_call: -
clone_size: -
v_call: TRBV21-1
cdr3_nt: TGTGCCAGCAGCAAAGCCGGGACAGAGTATAGCAATCAGCCCCAGCATTTT
cdr3_aa: CASSKAGTEYSNQPQHF

j_call: TRBJ1-2
d_call: -
clone_size: -
v_call: TRBV7-2
cdr3_nt: TGTGCCAGCAGCTTGACAGGATCCCCTAACTATGGCTACACCTTC
cdr3_aa: CASSLTGSPNYGYTF

j_call: TRBJ1-1
d_call: TRBD1
clone_size: -
v_call: TRBV15
cdr3_nt: TGTGCCACCAGAAGGCCGGGACAGGTGGTTTCTTCAGCTTTCTTT
cdr3_aa: CATRRPGQVVSSAFF

j_call: TRBJ1-2
d_call: -
clone_size: -
v_call: TRBV28
cdr3_nt: TGTGCCAGTACAGGGTTCTATGGCTACACCTTC
cdr3_aa: CASTGFYGYTF

j_call: TRBJ1-6
d_call: -
clone_size: -
v_call: TRBV5-1
cdr3_nt: TGCGCCAGCAGCTTGGACTTCACCTATAATTCACCCCTCCACTTT
cdr3_aa: CASSLDFTYNSPLHF

j_call: TRBJ2-2
d_call: TRBD1
clone_size: -
v_call: TRBV25-1
cdr3_nt: TGTGCCAGCAGTGTCGGACAGGGTGCCGGGGAGCTGTTTTTT
cdr3_aa: CASSVGQGAGELFF

j_call: TRBJ2-1
d_call: -
clone_size: -
v_call: TRBV5-6
cdr3_nt: TGTGCCAGCAGCGGGATAGGAGGACCTTCCGATGAGCAGTTCTTC
cdr3_aa: CASSGIGGPSDEQFF

j_call: TRBJ2-2
d_call: TRBD1
clone_size: -
v_call: TRBV6-5
cdr3_nt: TGTGCCAGCAGGGCAAACGACAGGGTCACCGGGGAGCTGTTTTTT
cdr3_aa: CASRANDRVTGELFF

j_call: TRBJ1-2
d_call: TRBD1
clone_size: few
v_call: TRBV7-8
cdr3_nt: TGTGCCAGCAGCTTAGAGAGGGGACAGGGATATGGCTACACCTTC
cdr3_aa: CASSLERGQGYGYTF

j_call: TRBJ1-6
d_call: TRBD1
clone_size: -
v_call: TRBV27
cdr3_nt: TGTGCCAGCAGTTTCCTGGGACAGGGTTCACCCCTCCACTTT
cdr3_aa: CASSFLGQGSPLHF

j_call: TRBJ2-7
d_call: TRBD2
clone_size: -
v_call: TRBV28
cdr3_nt: TGTGCCAGCAGTATCCCCACAGGGACTAGCGGGAGTCGGCGGGACGAGCAGTACTTC
cdr3_aa: CASSIPTGTSGSRRDEQYF

j_call: TRBJ2-5
d_call: TRBD2
clone_size: -
v_call: TRBV4-2
cdr3_nt: TGTGCCAGCAGCCAAGCCGTAAAGGGACTAGCGGGAGCGGAAGAGACCCAGTACTTC
cdr3_aa: CASSQAVKGLAGAEETQYF

j_call: TRBJ2-5
d_call: TRBD2
clone_size: -
v_call: TRBV6-5
cdr3_nt: TGTGCCAGCAGTTACTCAGGACTAGCGGGCGAGACCCAGTACTTC
cdr3_aa: CASSYSGLAGETQYF

j_call: TRBJ1-5
d_call: -
clone_size: few
v_call: TRBV19
cdr3_nt: TGTGCCAGTAGTATCGGGACTGGGGAAAGTCAGCCCCAGCATTTT
cdr3_aa: CASSIGTGESQPQHF

j_call: TRBJ1-4
d_call: -
clone_size: -
v_call: TRBV15
cdr3_nt: TGTGCCACCAGCAGAGTACAGGCTGAAAAACTGTTTTTT
cdr3_aa: CATSRVQAEKLFF

j_call: TRBJ2-1
d_call: -
clone_size: -
v_call: TRBV5-8
cdr3_nt: TGTGCCAGCCGCTCCCATCGGGGGAGGAGGGTGAATGAGCAGTTCTTC
cdr3_aa: CASRSHRGRRVNEQFF

j_call: TRBJ2-7
d_call: -
clone_size: -
v_call: TRBV30
cdr3_nt: TGTGCCTGGAGTCCGGGGATGACCTACGAGCAGTACTTC
cdr3_aa: CAWSPGMTYEQYF

j_call: TRBJ2-2
d_call: -
clone_size: -
v_call: TRBV4-3
cdr3_nt: TGCGCCAGCAGCCAAGTCAGGGTCTCTGGGACCGGGGAGCTGTTTTTT
cdr3_aa: CASSQVRVSGTGELFF

j_call: TRBJ1-2
d_call: TRBD1
clone_size: -
v_call: TRBV6-5
cdr3_nt: TGTGCCAGCAGTTCACAGGGGGCGTATGGCTACACCTTC
cdr3_aa: CASSSQGAYGYTF

j_call: TRBJ1-2
d_call: -
clone_size: -
v_call: TRBV7-8
cdr3_nt: TGTGCCAGCAGCTCCTCATCCTGGGCCTATGGCTACACCTTC
cdr3_aa: CASSSSSWAYGYTF

j_call: TRBJ1-2
d_call: TRBD1
clone_size: -
v_call: TRBV28
cdr3_nt: TGTGCCAGCAGTTCCACCGGGACAGGGGGCTTTGGCTACACCTTC
cdr3_aa: CASSSTGTGGFGYTF

j_call: TRBJ2-1
d_call: -
clone_size: few
v_call: TRBV7-3
cdr3_nt: TGTGCCAGCTCTACGGCTGGGCCCTACAATGAGCAGTTCTTC
cdr3_aa: CASSTAGPYNEQFF

j_call: TRBJ1-2
d_call: TRBD1
clone_size: -
v_call: TRBV28
cdr3_nt: TGTGCCAGCAGTTTATCGCACAGGGGTCATGGCTACACCTTC
cdr3_aa: CASSLSHRGHGYTF

j_call: TRBJ1-4
d_call: TRBD1
clone_size: few
v_call: TRBV6-5
cdr3_nt: TGTGCCAGCAGTCACATGACAGGGAATAATGAAAAACTGTTTTTT
cdr3_aa: CASSHMTGNNEKLFF

j_call: TRBJ1-1
d_call: -
clone_size: -
v_call: TRBV5-1
cdr3_nt: TGCGCCAGCAGCTTTCCCCACCTTTCGGGGGGGGGCGATGGCACTGAAGCTTTCTTT
cdr3_aa: CASSFPHLSGGGDGTEAFF

j_call: TRBJ2-1
d_call: -
clone_size: once
v_call: TRBV28
cdr3_nt: TGTGCCAGCATCCTCGCGGGGCGTACCGGATATGAGCAGTTCTTC
cdr3_aa: CASILAGRTGYEQFF

j_call: TRBJ2-7
d_call: TRBD1
clone_size: -
v_call: TRBV9
cdr3_nt: TGTGCCAGCAGCGTAGAGGGGGCCCCAGGGTACGAGCAGTACTTC
cdr3_aa: CASSVEGAPGYEQYF